This TCR beta chain was retrieved from a study of T cell changes during pregnancy in multiple sclerosis (dated by TCRdb to the late 2010s). Study-level background: Changes in the T cell repertoire over the course of pregnancy were examined in this study in women with multiple sclerosis.

The germline V gene (reference sequence) yields LNHDA for CDR1 and SQIVND for CDR2. The cysteine opens and the phenylalanine closes a CDR3 of 14 amino acids. The sequence is cut down to CDR3 DNA, 42 bases in frame from base 1. V is reduced by 5 bases and J by 0 bases, leaving a spacing of 9 bases between them. With regard to this clone: There is no known antigen for this receptor. No clone much larger than this one lies a single base away; base qualities are absent.

Libraries were built with the immunoSEQ multiplex PCR assay. TCRdb took over this immuneACCESS table, retaining in-frame rearrangements with V and J assigned. Such tables are incomplete; in checked studies, under half of the missing clones stem from an unresolved V gene, and the remainder is unexplained. In all, the sample holds about 100,000 clones, and 94% of those were seen once. Jointly, the top ten make up roughly 1% of the sample. The specimen comprised peripheral blood, sampled before pregnancy. The clonotype comes from a female donor with multiple sclerosis, enrolled in a pregnancy study. The chain couples TRBV19 to TRBJ2-3; there is no confident call for the D gene. The CDR3 region reads CASSRQASTDTQYF. The nucleotides read TGTGCCAGTAGTCGGCAGGCCAGCACAGATACGCAGTATTTT.